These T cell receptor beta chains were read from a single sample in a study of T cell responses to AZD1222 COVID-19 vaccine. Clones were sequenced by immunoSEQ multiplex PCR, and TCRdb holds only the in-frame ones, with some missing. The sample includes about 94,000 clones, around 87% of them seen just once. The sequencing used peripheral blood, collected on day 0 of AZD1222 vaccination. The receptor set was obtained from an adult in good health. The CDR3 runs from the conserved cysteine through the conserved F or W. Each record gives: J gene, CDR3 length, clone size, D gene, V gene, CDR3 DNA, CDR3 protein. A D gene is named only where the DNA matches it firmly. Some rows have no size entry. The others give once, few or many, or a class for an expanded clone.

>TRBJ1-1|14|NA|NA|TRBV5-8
TGTGCCAGCAGCCCAAGGGGGGAAGACACTGAAGCTTTCTTT
CASSPRGEDTEAFF
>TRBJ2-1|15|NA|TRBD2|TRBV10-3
TGTGCCATCAGTGGAACCGGGACTAGCTACAATGAGCAGTTCTTC
CAISGTGTSYNEQFF
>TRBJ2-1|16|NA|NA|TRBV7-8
TGTGCCAGCAGCAACTTCTGGGGGCTCTTCTACAATGAGCAGTTCTTC
CASSNFWGLFYNEQFF
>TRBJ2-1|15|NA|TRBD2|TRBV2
TGTGCCAGCAGTGAAGAAGCGGGGGGAAGGAGTGAGCAGTTCTTC
CASSEEAGGRSEQFF
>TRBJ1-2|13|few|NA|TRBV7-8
TGTGCCAGCAGCTTGGGTCAGAACTATGGCTACACCTTC
CASSLGQNYGYTF
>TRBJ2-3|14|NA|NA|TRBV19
TGTGCCAGTAGTTCAGCGGGCGGAGTGGATACGCAGTATTTT
CASSSAGGVDTQYF
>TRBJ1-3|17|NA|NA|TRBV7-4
TGTGCCAGCAGCTTATCTGCTCCGAGTCAGACCGGAAACACCATATATTTT
CASSLSAPSQTGNTIYF
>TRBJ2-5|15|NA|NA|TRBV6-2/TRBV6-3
TGTGCCAGCAGTTACTCGAAGGCCAGCATTGAGACCCAGTACTTC
CASSYSKASIETQYF
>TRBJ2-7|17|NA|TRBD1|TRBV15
TGTGCCACCAGCAGAGATCCCCAGGACAGGGAGGTCTCCGAGCAGTACTTC
CATSRDPQDREVSEQYF
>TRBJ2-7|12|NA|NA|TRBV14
TGTGCCAGCAGCCCCCGGGCCTACGAGCAGTACTTC
CASSPRAYEQYF
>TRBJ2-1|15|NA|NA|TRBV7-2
TGTGCCAGCAGCCTCAGCGGGCCCTCCTACAATGAGCAGTTCTTC
CASSLSGPSYNEQFF
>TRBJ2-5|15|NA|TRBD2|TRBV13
TGTGCCAGCAGCACTTCGGGACTACGAGCGGAGACCCAGTACTTC
CASSTSGLRAETQYF
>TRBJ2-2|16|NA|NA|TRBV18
TGTGCCAGCTCACCACGGTCTGGGTACGACACCGGGGAGCTGTTTTTT
CASSPRSGYDTGELFF
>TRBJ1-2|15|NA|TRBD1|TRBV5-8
TGTGCCAGCAGCTTGGCCGGGGGACAGGGTCGTGGCTACACCTTC
CASSLAGGQGRGYTF
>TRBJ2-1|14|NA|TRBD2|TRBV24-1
TGTGCCACCAGTGAAGCGGGGGCTCGCAATGAGCAGTTCTTC
CATSEAGARNEQFF
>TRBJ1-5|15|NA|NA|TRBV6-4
TGTGCCAGCAGTGAGGGTCGGTATAGCAATCAGCCCCAGCATTTT
CASSEGRYSNQPQHF
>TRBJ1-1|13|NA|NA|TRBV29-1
TGCAGCGTTGAAGCCCCGCCGAGAAGGGAAGCTTTCTTT
CSVEAPPRREAFF
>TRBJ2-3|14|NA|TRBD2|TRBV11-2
TGTGCCAGCAGCTTTCCCGGGGGGTGGAATACGCAGTATTTT
CASSFPGGWNTQYF
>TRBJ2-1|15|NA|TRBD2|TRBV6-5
TGTGCCAGCAACGATATGGCGGGGGGGCCGGGTGAGCAGTTCTTC
CASNDMAGGPGEQFF
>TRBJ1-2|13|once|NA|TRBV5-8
TGTGCCAGCAGCTCGATGGAGGGCATCGGCTACACCTTC
CASSSMEGIGYTF
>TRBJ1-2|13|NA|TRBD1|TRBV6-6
TGTGCCAGCAGTTTGGACAGGAAGGATGGCTACACCTTC
CASSLDRKDGYTF
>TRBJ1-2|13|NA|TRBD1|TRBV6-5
TGTGCCAGTAGCGGGGCCAGGGGGGGCGGCTACACCTTC
CASSGARGGGYTF
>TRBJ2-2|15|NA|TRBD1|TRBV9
TGTGCCAGCAGCCGACTTGGGACAGACGCCGGGGAGCTGTTTTTT
CASSRLGTDAGELFF
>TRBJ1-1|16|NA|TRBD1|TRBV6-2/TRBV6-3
TGTGCCAGCAGTTACCCATCCCAGGACAGGGGCCATGAAGCTTTCTTT
CASSYPSQDRGHEAFF
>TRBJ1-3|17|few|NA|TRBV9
TGTGCCAGCAGCGTAGGGGGGGTCCCCTTCTCGGGAAACACCATATATTTT
CASSVGGVPFSGNTIYF
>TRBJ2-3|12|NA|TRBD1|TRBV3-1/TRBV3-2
TGTGCCAGCAGCCCTTCAGGGGGTACGCAGTATTTT
CASSPSGGTQYF
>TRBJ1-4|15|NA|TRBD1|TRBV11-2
TGTGCCAGCAGCCAAGACAGGGGGCAAAATGAAAAACTGTTTTTT
CASSQDRGQNEKLFF